This TCR beta chain emerged from a study of cytomegalovirus exposure and HLA in healthy donors. This PCR relied on a set of 60 Vbeta primers and 13 Jbeta primers. In the source study's methods: Around 83 million unique TCR beta chains, 10 million to 14 million shared, were counted in a later analysis. Repertoires were generated with immunoSEQ multiplex PCR, while TCRdb's copy carries only in-frame clones and drops some. V and J calls and clone size come straight from that table; D and trimming were deduced from the DNA. The sample lists 150,000 to 250,000 clones; approximately 85% were seen once. Trimming at V came to 5 bases and at J to 7 bases, leaving 17 bases not matched to a gene. Germline V lookup: CDR1 SEHNR, CDR2 FQNEAQ (reference sequence). This CDR3 is 18 amino acids long.

Sequenced sample: PBMCs. The receptor comes from a woman aged 50 to 65 in good health and CMV-seronegative. The V and J genes are TRBV7-9 and TRBJ1-6; 7 nucleotides match TRBD1. The CDR3 reads CASSGTWTGSGVNSPLHF. The CDR3 bases are TGTGCCAGCAGCGGTACCTGGACAGGTTCGGGGGTGAATTCACCCCTCCACTTT. Together with reference TRBV7-9 and TRBJ1-6, the CDR3 gives the full variable domain: DTGVSQNPRHKITKRGQNVTFRCDPISEHNRLYWYRQTLGQGPEFLTYFQNEAQLEKSRLLSDRFSAERPKGSFSTLEIQRTEQGDSAMYLCASSGTWTGSGVNSPLHFGNGTRLTVT.